Reported below is one TCR beta chain. The table lists this clone with a count of one. Its antigen is still unknown. No base quality values were provided; no much bigger clone lies one nucleotide off. These data are taken from a study of cytomegalovirus exposure and HLA in healthy donors (dated by TCRdb to 2016 to 2017). Concerning the study at large: In an earlier analysis of some 610 of the donors, approximately 300 Gb of sequence data and some 120 million unique TCR beta sequences from 150 million to 200 million T cells were reported. To decide whether each TCR beta V gene segment behaved as functional or pseudogenic, an earlier analysis of 587 of the donors relied on high-throughput TCR beta sequencing. Donor age, sex, ethnicity and CMV serostatus were collected together with the repertoire data. Along with the approximately 600-subject first cohort, a separate validation cohort of around 110 different subjects was used. Rather than drawing on any new phenotypic data, the later analysis identified candidate immune exposures from TCR beta sequences and the way those sequences occurred across donors. Four or five DR-DQ haplotypes were treated as single units for association and clustering because of strong linkage in the cohort. The study used immunosequencing to profile the T cell repertoires of hundreds of subjects and linked those repertoires to cytomegalovirus serostatus. The study aimed to test whether cataloging public T cell receptors could reveal signatures of past pathogen exposure. Approximately 300 gigabases of sequencing data and 70 million to 100 million unique TCR sequences made up an early release that covered some 640 HLA-typed donors. HLA typing covered class I and class II loci at four-digit resolution. A later analysis re-examined previously published TCR beta repertoires from 600 to 700 donors and added high-resolution HLA genotyping to investigate patterns of TCR occurrence. Every repertoire in the discovery cohort had been generated on one and the same sequencing platform. Among some 400 genotyped donors of the cohort, an average of approximately 200,000 unique TCR beta nucleotide sequences was sequenced per donor, of which roughly 17% were non-productive. High-throughput TCR immunosequencing, statistical association of individual TCRs with disease status, and machine learning were combined to predict cytomegalovirus infection status. The number of typed donors differed by locus: 629-630 for A, B, C, DRB1 and DQB1; 522 for DQA1; about 600 for DPA1; and about 450 for DPB1. In a later genetic analysis, genome-wide SNP genotypes for about three fifths of the roughly 670 donors were used, and that subset was treated as a discovery cohort. The genetic ancestry cluster associated with self-reported Caucasian donors included over 80% of the 300 to 450 genotyped donors. General findings and caveats noted by the study authors: A further reported finding was that TCR beta sequences accurately predicted the HLA-A and HLA-B alleles for most subjects in the first cohort. Because some donors lacked HLA typing at each locus, the association tests relied only on the typed subset. About 17 rarely observed V segments, including chromosome 9 orphons, were excluded from the earlier analysis of just under 600 of the donors because counts were too low. While some public TCRs were present in many individuals, most TCR sequences turned up only very rarely across donors. In an earlier analysis of 587 of the donors, most TCR beta V segments were observed in productive rearrangements about 87% or about 30% of the time, broadly matching IMGT annotations. Strong co-occurrence of HLA alleles, especially DR and DQ, made assigning TCR associations to individual alleles difficult. According to a later analysis, TCR association rates differed among HLA loci, with DRB1 alleles showing the most associated TCRs and HLA-C alleles showing the fewest. In a later genetic analysis, fewer N-insertions in productive TCRs were reported among donors in an Asian-associated ancestry cluster than the roughly 700-donor mean. Presence/absence analyses assumed roughly uniform sequencing depth across donors, an assumption that may not hold. In a later analysis, HLA-associated TCR beta chains were found to be more clonally expanded and to have lower generation probabilities than equally common non-associated chains. For the cohort, immune exposure information was limited to CMV serostatus. Most CMV-associated TCR beta chains appeared to be HLA-restricted in a later analysis, and the HLA associations seemed to be driven largely by CMV exposure. This cohort had only TCR beta chains sequenced, and the lack of alpha or paired-chain data limited which features could be detected. A later genetic analysis associated a missense DCLRE1C variant with V-gene and J-gene trimming of TCR beta chains, and an independent cohort replicated the association. A later analysis reported that several top co-occurrence clusters appeared linked to parvovirus B19, influenza, CMV and Epstein-Barr virus. The study gave a list of more than 150 TCR beta chains associated with cytomegalovirus. A cluster of highly shared sequence variants was judged likely to be a technical artifact of the sequencing pipeline. Because the 87-base-pair reads could not distinguish some IMGT-functional V segments, including TRBV6-2 and TRBV6-3, those segments were excluded. The authors suggested that the approach could potentially be extended to other disease states and immunological phenotypes. Linkage disequilibrium might explain the correlated functional status among segregating V segments, but an unknown experimental factor could not be ruled out. In vitro tests confirmed that a few of the cytomegalovirus-associated TCR beta chains recognize cytomegalovirus antigens. The classifier was reported to diagnose cytomegalovirus status with high specificity and sensitivity in both the original cohort and the validation cohort. In a later analysis, 16,951 TCR beta sequences were associated with specific HLA alleles at a false discovery rate of 0.05.

The cohort was made up of hundreds of healthy bone marrow donors. At the time of sampling, every cohort member was nominally healthy, though immune exposures that went unrecorded were likely present. The donor tested CMV seronegative and was one of the 352 seronegative cohort members. Every donor gave a peripheral blood sample, and the peripheral blood mononuclear cells from that sample were used for TCR beta sequencing. The Qiagen DNeasy Blood Extraction Kit was used to extract genomic DNA from the blood cell samples. V and J are trimmed by 5 bases and 0 bases, and the gene matches miss 8 bases of the junction. As encoded in the germline V gene (reference sequence), CDR1 is GTSNPN while CDR2 is SVGIG. The CDR3 holds 15 amino acids from the cysteine to the phenylalanine. The only DNA kept is the CDR3, 45 bases in frame from the first base. Receptors were amplified or captured by the immunoSEQ multiplex PCR assay. For the multiplex PCR, a mixture combining 60 forward primers for TCR Vbeta segments and 13 reverse primers for TCR Jbeta segments was used. A multiplex PCR assay on genomic DNA amplified the CDR3 region of rearranged TCR beta genes. Amplified TCR beta libraries were sequenced as 87-base-pair reads on the Illumina HiSeq System. The published analysis was carried out like this. A later analysis tallied tens of millions of unique TCR beta chains across the approximately 670 repertoires, and about 10 million of those chains were shared by two or more donors. Raw reads were error-corrected and collapsed into unique sequences with a nearest-neighbor algorithm that merged closely related sequences to remove PCR and sequencing errors. To assign V, D and J gene segments, CDR3 sequences were aligned to IMGT reference sequences. For a sequence to be retained, a match of at least six nucleotides was required to both a V gene segment and a J gene segment. A rearrangement counted as productive if the CDR3 had no stop codons and remained in frame with V and J, and every other rearrangement counted as non-productive. Following IMGT convention, CDR3 was defined as the stretch from the second conserved V-encoded cysteine up to the conserved J-encoded phenylalanine. Sequences without an unambiguous match to a single V gene segment were excluded from the earlier analysis of almost 600 of the donors. In an earlier analysis of a few hundred of the donors, V segments were called functional above 56.7% productive rearrangements and were called segregating when the between-donor standard deviation exceeded 5%. To diagnose cytomegalovirus status from the catalog of TCR beta chain sequences, a statistical classification framework was built. In a later analysis, TCR nucleotide sequences were compared against IMGT/GENE-DB human TR gene sequences so that V and J genes could be assigned. In a later analysis, CDR3 sequences and most-parsimonious VDJ recombination scenarios were assigned using the TCRdist pipeline. In a later analysis, each TCR beta chain was defined by its CDR3 amino acid sequence together with its V-gene family, and reads lacking a unique V-gene family were excluded. In a later analysis, some 600 highly shared, low-generation-probability nucleotide sequences were removed to address suspected cross-contamination and a sequencing artifact. A later analysis calculated a clonal expansion index for each public chain from normalized within-repertoire ranks of inferred template counts. Generation probabilities in a later analysis came from a VDJ recombination model fitted to out-of-frame rearrangements, and those results were checked against IGoR. Hypergeometric tests were used in a later analysis to score TCR-TCR, TCR-HLA and TCR-CMV co-occurrence, with a repertoire-size bias correction applied to the TCR pairs. False discovery rates were estimated in a later analysis by permuting HLA or CMV assignments 20 times. In a later analysis, co-occurring TCRs were grouped using DBSCAN, and TCRdist sequence similarity was added for clustering within HLA-allele-positive subsets. Co-occurrence clustering excluded repertoires with fewer than 30,000 or more than 120,000 public chains, plus five with anomalous nucleotide sharing. TCRdb re-hosts the immuneACCESS table, in-frame sequences only. Its copies lack some clones; in the studies checked, an unresolved V gene accounts for under half of them, and the cause for the rest is not known. The V and J calls and the clone size are those of that table, but D and trimming were determined from the DNA. In all, the sample holds about 250,000 clones, and over 70% of those were seen once. The ten largest clones add up to about 0.3% of the sample.

The material sequenced was PBMCs. This receptor chain uses TRBV30 and TRBJ2-7; TRBD2 agrees with 9 junctional bases. This receptor was identified in a girl aged 2 to 10 in good health and CMV-seronegative. In nucleotides, the sequence is TGTGCCTGGCGCCGTAGCGGGGGCTTCTCCTACGAGCAGTACTTC. It is translated as CAWRRSGGFSYEQYF.